A few counts support the clone carrying this T cell receptor beta chain. TCRdb analysed the reads with MiXCR anew, one entry per CDR3 protein. The sample contains 90,000 to 100,000 distinct CDR3 sequences, 30% to 35% of which appear only once. The entry originates in a study of type 1 regulatory T cells. In the study overall: An in vitro protocol generated T-allo10, a Tr1-enriched, alloantigen-specific CD4 T cell product.

The sequence was collected from a human donor in good health. The sequenced sample consisted of CD4+ T cells, either the whole sample or a sorted fraction (not recorded which).

Here the CDR3 DNA reads TGTGCCGGGAAGACTAACACCGGGGAGCTGTTTTTT. Its translation is CAGKTNTGELFF. The V call is TRBV30, the J call TRBJ2-2; the D is unclear. V was pared by 8 bases and J by 2 bases, with 9 bases between. The germline V gene has CDR1 GTSNPN and CDR2 SVGIG (reference sequence). This CDR3 contains 12 residues.